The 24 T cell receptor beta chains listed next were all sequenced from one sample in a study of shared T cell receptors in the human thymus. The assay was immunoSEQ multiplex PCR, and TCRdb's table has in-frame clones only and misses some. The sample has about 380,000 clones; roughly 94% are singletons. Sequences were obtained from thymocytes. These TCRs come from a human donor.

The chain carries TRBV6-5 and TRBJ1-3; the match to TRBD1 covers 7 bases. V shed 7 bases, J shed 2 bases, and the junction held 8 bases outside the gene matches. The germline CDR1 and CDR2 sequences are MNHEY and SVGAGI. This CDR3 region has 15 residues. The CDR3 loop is CASTTDRVPGNTIYF. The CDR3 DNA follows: TGTGCCAGCACTACCGACAGGGTCCCTGGAAACACCATATATTTT.

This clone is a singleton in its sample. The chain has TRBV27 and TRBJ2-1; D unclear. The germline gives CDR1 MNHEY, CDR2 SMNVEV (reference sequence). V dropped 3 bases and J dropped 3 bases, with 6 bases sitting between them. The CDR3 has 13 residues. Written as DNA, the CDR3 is TGTGCCAGCAGTTTGCCGGGCTACAATGAGCAGTTCTTC. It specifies CASSLPGYNEQFF.

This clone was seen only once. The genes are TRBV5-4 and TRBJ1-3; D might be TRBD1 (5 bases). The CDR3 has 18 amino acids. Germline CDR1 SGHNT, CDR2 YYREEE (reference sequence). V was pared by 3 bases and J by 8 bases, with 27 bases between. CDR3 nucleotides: TGTGCCAGCAGCTCGGCAACCCTTACCGGGACTCGGCTAGACACCATATATTTT. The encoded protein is CASSSATLTGTRLDTIYF.

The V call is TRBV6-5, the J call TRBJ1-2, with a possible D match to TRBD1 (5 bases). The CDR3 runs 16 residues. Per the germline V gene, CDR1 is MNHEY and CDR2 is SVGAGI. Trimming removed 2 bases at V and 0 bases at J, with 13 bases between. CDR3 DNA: TGTGCCAGCAGTTACAGCCGGGACCAAGCTAACTATGGCTACACCTTC. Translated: CASSYSRDQANYGYTF.

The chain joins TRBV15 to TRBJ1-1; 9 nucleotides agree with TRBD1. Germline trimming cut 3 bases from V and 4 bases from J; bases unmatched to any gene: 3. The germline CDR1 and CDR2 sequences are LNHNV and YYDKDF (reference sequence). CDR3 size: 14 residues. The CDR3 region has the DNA TGTGCCACCAGCAGGGACAGGGGCCGCACTGAAGCTTTCTTT. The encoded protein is CATSRDRGRTEAFF.

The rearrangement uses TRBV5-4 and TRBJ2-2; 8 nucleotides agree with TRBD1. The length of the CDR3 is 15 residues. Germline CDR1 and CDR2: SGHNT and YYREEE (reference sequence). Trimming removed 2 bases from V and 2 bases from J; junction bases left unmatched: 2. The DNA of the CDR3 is TGTGCCAGCAGCTTTCCAGGGGGCAACACCGGGGAGCTGTTTTTT. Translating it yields CASSFPGGNTGELFF.

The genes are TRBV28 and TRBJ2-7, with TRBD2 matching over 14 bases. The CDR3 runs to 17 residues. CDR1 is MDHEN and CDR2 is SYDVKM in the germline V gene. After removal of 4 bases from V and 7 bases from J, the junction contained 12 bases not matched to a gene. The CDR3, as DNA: TGTGCCAGCAGTTCCCCTGGGACTAGCGGGAGTTCGGGGGAGCAGTACTTC. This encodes CASSSPGTSGSSGEQYF.

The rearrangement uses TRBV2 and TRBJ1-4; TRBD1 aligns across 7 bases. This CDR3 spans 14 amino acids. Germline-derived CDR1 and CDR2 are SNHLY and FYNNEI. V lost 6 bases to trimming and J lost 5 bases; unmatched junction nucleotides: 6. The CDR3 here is CASRKGQPNEKLFF. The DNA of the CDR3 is TGTGCCAGCAGGAAGGGACAGCCCAATGAAAAACTGTTTTTT. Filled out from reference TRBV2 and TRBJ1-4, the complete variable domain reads EPEVTQTPSHQVTQMGQEVILRCVPISNHLYFYWYRQILGQKVEFLVSFYNNEISEKSEIFDDQFSVERPDGSNFTLKIRSTKLEDSAMYFCASRKGQPNEKLFFGSGTQLSVL.

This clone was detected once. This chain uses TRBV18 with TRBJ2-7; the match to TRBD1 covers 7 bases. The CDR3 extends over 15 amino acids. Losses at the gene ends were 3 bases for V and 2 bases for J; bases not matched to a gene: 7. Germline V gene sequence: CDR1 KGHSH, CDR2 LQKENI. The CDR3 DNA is TGTGCCAGCTCACCCTCGGGACAGAAACCCTACGAGCAGTACTTC. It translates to CASSPSGQKPYEQYF. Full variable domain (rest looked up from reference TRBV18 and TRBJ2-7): NAGVMQNPRHLVRRRGQEARLRCSPMKGHSHVYWYRQLPEEGLKFMVYLQKENIIDESGMPKERFSAEFPKEGPSILRIQQVVRGDSAAYFCASSPSGQKPYEQYFGPGTRLTVT.

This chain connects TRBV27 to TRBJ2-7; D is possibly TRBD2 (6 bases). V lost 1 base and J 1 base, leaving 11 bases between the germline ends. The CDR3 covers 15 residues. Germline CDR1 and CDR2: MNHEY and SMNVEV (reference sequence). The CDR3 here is CASSLFSGVSYEQYF. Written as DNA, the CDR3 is TGTGCCAGCAGTTTATTTAGCGGCGTTTCCTACGAGCAGTACTTC.

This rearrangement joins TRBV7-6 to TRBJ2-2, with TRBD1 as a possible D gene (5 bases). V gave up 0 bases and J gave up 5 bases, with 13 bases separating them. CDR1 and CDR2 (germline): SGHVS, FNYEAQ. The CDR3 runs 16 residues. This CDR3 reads CASSLASGRVTGELFF. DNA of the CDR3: TGTGCCAGCAGCTTAGCGTCCGGCAGGGTAACCGGGGAGCTGTTTTTT.

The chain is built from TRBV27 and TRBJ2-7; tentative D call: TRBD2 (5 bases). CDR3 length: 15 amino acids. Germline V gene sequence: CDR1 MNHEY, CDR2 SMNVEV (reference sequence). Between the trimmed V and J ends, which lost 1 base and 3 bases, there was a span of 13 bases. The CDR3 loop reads CASSLYYGGYYEQYF. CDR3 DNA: TGTGCCAGCAGTTTATATTACGGAGGCTACTACGAGCAGTACTTC.

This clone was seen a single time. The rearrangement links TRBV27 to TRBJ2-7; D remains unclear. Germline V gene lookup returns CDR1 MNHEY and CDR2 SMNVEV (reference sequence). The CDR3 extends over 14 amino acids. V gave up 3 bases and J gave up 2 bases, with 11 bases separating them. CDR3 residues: CASSFRGPPYEQYF. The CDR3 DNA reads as TGTGCCAGCAGTTTCCGTGGGCCGCCCTACGAGCAGTACTTC.

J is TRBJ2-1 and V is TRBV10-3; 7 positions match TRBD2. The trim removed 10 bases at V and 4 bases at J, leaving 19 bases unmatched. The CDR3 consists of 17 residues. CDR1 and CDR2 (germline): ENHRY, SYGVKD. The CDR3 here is CATRAPPPAGTYNEQFF. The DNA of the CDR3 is TGTGCCACCCGCGCCCCTCCCCCAGCGGGGACGTACAATGAGCAGTTCTTC.

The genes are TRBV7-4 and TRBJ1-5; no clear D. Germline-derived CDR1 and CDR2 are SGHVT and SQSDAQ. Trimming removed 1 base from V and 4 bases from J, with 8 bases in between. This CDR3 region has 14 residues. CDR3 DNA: TGTGCCAGCAGCTTAGGGACCCTAAATCAGCCCCAGCATTTT. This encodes CASSLGTLNQPQHF.

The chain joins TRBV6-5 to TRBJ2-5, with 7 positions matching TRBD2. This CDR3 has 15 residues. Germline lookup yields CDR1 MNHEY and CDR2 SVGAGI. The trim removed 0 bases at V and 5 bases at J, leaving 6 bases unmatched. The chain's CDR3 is CASSYSSGVPETQYF. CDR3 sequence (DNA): TGTGCCAGCAGTTACTCGAGCGGGGTCCCGGAGACCCAGTACTTC.

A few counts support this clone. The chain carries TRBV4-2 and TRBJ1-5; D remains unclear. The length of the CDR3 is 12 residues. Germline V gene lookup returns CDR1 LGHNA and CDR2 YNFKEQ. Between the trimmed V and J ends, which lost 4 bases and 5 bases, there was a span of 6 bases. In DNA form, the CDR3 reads TGTGCCAGCAGCCTAAAGGATCAGCCCCAGCATTTT. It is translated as CASSLKDQPQHF.

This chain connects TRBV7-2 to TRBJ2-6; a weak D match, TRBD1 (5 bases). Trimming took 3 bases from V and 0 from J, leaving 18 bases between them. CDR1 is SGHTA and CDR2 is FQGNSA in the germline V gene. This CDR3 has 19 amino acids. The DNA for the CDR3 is TGTGCCAGCAGCTTCCCCGTCGGCAGGGTTTCCTCTGGGGCCAACGTCCTGACTTTC. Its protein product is CASSFPVGRVSSGANVLTF.

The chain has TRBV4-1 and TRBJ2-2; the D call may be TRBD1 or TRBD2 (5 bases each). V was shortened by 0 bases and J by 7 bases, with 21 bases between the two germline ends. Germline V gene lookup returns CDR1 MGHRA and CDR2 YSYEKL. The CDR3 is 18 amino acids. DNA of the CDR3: TGCGCCAGCAGCCAAGATCGGTGGGGACCCGGCCGAAGCGGGGAGCTGTTTTTT. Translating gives CASSQDRWGPGRSGELFF.

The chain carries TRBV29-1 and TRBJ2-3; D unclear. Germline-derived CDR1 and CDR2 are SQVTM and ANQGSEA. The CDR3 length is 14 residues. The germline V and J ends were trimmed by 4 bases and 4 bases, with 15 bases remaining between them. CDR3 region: CSVGASSSPDTQYF. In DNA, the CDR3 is TGCAGCGTTGGGGCTTCGAGCTCGCCAGATACGCAGTATTTT.

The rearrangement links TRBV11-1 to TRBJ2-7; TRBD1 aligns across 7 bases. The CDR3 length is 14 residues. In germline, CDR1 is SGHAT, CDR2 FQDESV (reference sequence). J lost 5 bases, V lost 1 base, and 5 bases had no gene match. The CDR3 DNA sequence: TGTGCCAGCAGCTTAGGACAGGGTGGCCACGAGCAGTACTTC. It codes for CASSLGQGGHEQYF.

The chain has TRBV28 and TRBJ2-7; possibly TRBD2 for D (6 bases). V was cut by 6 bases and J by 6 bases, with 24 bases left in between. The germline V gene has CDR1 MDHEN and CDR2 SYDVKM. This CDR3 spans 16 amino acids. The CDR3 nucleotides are TGTGCCAGCAGCCCTCCGGGGAGGCCTCAAGGCTCCGAGCAGTACTTC. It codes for CASSPPGRPQGSEQYF.

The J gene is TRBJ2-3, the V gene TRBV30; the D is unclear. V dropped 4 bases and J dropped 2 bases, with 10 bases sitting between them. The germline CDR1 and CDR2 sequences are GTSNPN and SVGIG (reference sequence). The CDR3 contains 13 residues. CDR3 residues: CAWTRSITDTQYF. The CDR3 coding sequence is TGTGCCTGGACCCGTTCGATCACAGATACGCAGTATTTT.

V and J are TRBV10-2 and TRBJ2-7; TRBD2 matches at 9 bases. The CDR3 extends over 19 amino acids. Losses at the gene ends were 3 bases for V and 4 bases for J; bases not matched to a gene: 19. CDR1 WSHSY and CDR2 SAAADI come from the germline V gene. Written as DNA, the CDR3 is TGCGCCAGCAGTGAACCGAGTAGCGGGAGCCTCGGTCCCCAATACGAGCAGTACTTC. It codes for CASSEPSSGSLGPQYEQYF.